The T cell receptor beta chain described here comes from a study of CD8+CD57+ T cells in acquired aplastic anemia. Study-wide context: Average DNA yield from sorted CD4+ and CD8+ cells was around 3.2 ug. CD4+ cell libraries from healthy donors averaged approximately 9.8 million reads. Overall study results and limits: Between the patient and control groups, CD8+ Simpson's diversity did not differ significantly. Patients shared 25 to 35 CD8+ CDR3 sequences with controls.

Genomic DNA acted as the template from which TCR beta VDJ combination and CDR3 sequence profiling were carried out. MiXCR was run by TCRdb on the reads, yielding one entry per CDR3 protein. The sample lists roughly 80,000 distinct CDR3 sequences; 40% to 55% were seen once. In germline, CDR1 is SGHNT, CDR2 YYREEE (reference sequence). This CDR3 is 17 amino acids long. Trimming removed 0 bases at V and 0 bases at J, with 15 bases between. On this clonotype itself: Its cognate antigen is unknown.

The sequence was collected from a human donor in good health, serving as a control. The sample was sorted CD4+, CD8+, or CD8+CD57+ T cells (not recorded which) from PBMCs. The chain combines TRBV5-4 with TRBJ1-1, with D perhaps matching TRBD1 (5 bases). The CDR3 nucleotides read TGTGCCAGCAGCTTGGTGGGAGCAGGGTACATGAACACTGAAGCTTTCTTT. It specifies CASSLVGAGYMNTEAFF.